Below are 27 T cell receptor beta chains sequenced from a single sample in a study of blood T cell repertoires in COVID-19. The method was immunoSEQ multiplex PCR; TCRdb's version includes in-frame clones alone and lacks a portion of them. The sample has approximately 75,000 clones, roughly four fifths seen once; the top ten hold around 6.9%. The sample comprised peripheral blood. All receptors derive from a man aged 25-40 years with COVID-19, enrolled during active disease.

This clone was detected once. V gene TRBV5-6 combines with J gene TRBJ2-1, with 14 bases lining up with TRBD2. With V trimmed by 4 bases and J by 5 bases, 11 bases remained unmatched. This CDR3 comprises 18 residues. The germline CDR1 and CDR2 sequences are SGHDT and YYEEEE. The CDR3 DNA reads as TGTGCCAGCAGCCAAGGGACTAGCGGGAGTTTCAGGAACAATGAGCAGTTCTTC. Translated: CASSQGTSGSFRNNEQFF.

A single count supports this clone. The chain carries TRBV21-1 and TRBJ2-1; the table assigns TRBD2, which was not confirmed against the DNA. TRBV21-1 is given as a pseudogene. The CDR3 has 18 amino acids. The CDR3 reads CASTERGPHAPHTNEQFF. The CDR3 DNA is TGTGCCAGCACCGAGCGGGGTCCCCATGCGCCGCACACAAATGAGCAGTTCTTC.

This clone was picked up a small number of times. The chain links TRBV6-1 to TRBJ1-3; no clear D gene. This CDR3 is built from 14 residues. Germline lookup yields CDR1 MNHNS and CDR2 SASEGT. The ends were cut back, 3 bases at V and 0 bases at J, with 6 bases in the middle. CDR3 amino acids: CASSDWSSGNTIYF. Written as DNA, the CDR3 is TGTGCCAGCAGTGATTGGAGCTCTGGAAACACCATATATTTT.

V is TRBV3-1 (or the pseudogene TRBV3-2) and J is TRBJ1-2; 7 bases fit TRBD1. Losses at the gene ends were 0 bases for V and 8 bases for J; bases not matched to a gene: 6. The CDR3 has 14 residues. Looked up from germline, CDR1 is LGHDT and CDR2 is YNNKEL (reference sequence). Here the CDR3 reads CASSQEGGGGGYTF. The CDR3 DNA is TGTGCCAGCAGCCAAGAAGGAGGGGGCGGAGGCTACACCTTC.

V usage is TRBV2 and J usage is TRBJ2-3, with unresolved D. The germline gives CDR1 SNHLY, CDR2 FYNNEI. This CDR3 spans 14 amino acids. V gave up 3 bases and J gave up 1 base, with 8 bases separating them. CDR3 amino acids: CASSETRGTDTQYF. The CDR3 bases are TGTGCCAGCAGTGAGACCCGGGGCACAGATACGCAGTATTTT.

V gene TRBV28 combines with J gene TRBJ2-1; 9 bases line up with TRBD2. CDR3 length: 15 residues. Germline V gene data show CDR1 as MDHEN and CDR2 as SYDVKM. V lost 6 bases, J lost 4 bases, and 7 bases stayed unmatched. CDR3 region: CASRPGLAYYNEQFF. CDR3 bases: TGTGCCAGCAGGCCGGGACTAGCATATTACAATGAGCAGTTCTTC.

This chain uses TRBV2 with TRBJ1-1; D ambiguous. V dropped 6 bases and J dropped 3 bases, with 11 bases sitting between them. The CDR3 runs 13 residues. Germline CDR1 and CDR2: SNHLY and FYNNEI. The CDR3 DNA sequence: TGTGCCAGCAGCATGGAGCCGGACACTGAAGCTTTCTTT. Translated: CASSMEPDTEAFF.

V and J are TRBV7-2 and TRBJ2-1, with D possibly being TRBD2 (6 bases). This CDR3 is built from 16 residues. Germline assignment: CDR1 SGHTA and CDR2 FQGNSA. Trimming removed 10 bases from V and 0 bases from J, with 19 bases in between. Here the CDR3 reads CATQLIGRGSYNEQFF. The CDR3 bases are TGTGCCACACAGCTCATAGGGCGGGGCTCCTACAATGAGCAGTTCTTC.

The gene calls are TRBV4-3 and TRBJ2-1; the match to TRBD2 covers 8 bases. The V gene end was trimmed by 0 bases and the J gene end by 3 bases; junction bases not matched to a gene: 4. Germline V gene sequence: CDR1 LGHNA, CDR2 YSLEER. The CDR3 contains 16 residues. CDR3 DNA: TGCGCCAGCAGCCAAGATATAACTAGCGGCTACAATGAGCAGTTCTTC. Its translation: CASSQDITSGYNEQFF.

The chain carries TRBV5-6 and TRBJ1-3; perhaps TRBD1 as D (6 bases). Germline CDR1 reads SGHDT; CDR2 reads YYEEEE. With 4 bases removed from V and 6 bases from J, the gap between germline ends came to 17 bases. CDR3 length: 15 residues. The chain's CDR3 is CASSPRGILENTIYF. The CDR3, as DNA: TGTGCCAGCAGCCCGAGGGGGATTTTGGAAAACACCATATATTTT.

The chain links TRBV19 to TRBJ2-2, with 7 bases lining up with TRBD2. CDR3 size: 17 residues. CDR1 LNHDA and CDR2 SQIVND come from the germline V gene (reference sequence). V trimming: 3 bases; J trimming: 6 bases; junction bases outside the gene matches: 13. CDR3 coding DNA: TGTGCCAGTAGTATTTTTCGCGGGAGTATTCTTCCCGGGGAGCTGTTTTTT. The encoded protein is CASSIFRGSILPGELFF. Full variable domain (missing parts from reference TRBV19 and TRBJ2-2): DGGITQSPKYLFRKEGQNVTLSCEQNLNHDAMYWYRQDPGQGLRLIYYSQIVNDFQKGDIAEGYSVSREKKESFPLTVTSAQKNPTAFYLCASSIFRGSILPGELFFGEGSRLTVL.

V is TRBV28 and J is TRBJ2-7; D is unclear. The CDR3 is made up of 11 amino acids. The V gene lost 5 bases and the J gene lost 4 bases, with 6 bases spanning the gap. Germline CDR1 reads MDHEN; CDR2 reads SYDVKM. CDR3 bases: TGTGCCAGCAGTACAGTGTACGAGCAGTACTTC. Its translation is CASSTVYEQYF.

In this sample, this clone turned up once. The chain joins TRBV28 to TRBJ2-7, with TRBD1 matching over 12 bases. Germline V lookup: CDR1 MDHEN, CDR2 SYDVKM. V dropped 5 bases and J dropped 5; count of bases not matched to a gene: 7. CDR3 length: 15 residues. For the CDR3, the DNA is TGTGCCAGCAGTACGTCCGGGACAGGGGGCCACGAGCAGTACTTC. It is translated as CASSTSGTGGHEQYF. Full variable domain (outside the CDR3, taken from reference TRBV28 and TRBJ2-7): DVKVTQSSRYLVKRTGEKVFLECVQDMDHENMFWYRQDPGLGLRLIYFSYDVKMKEKGDIPEGYSVSREKKERFSLILESASTNQTSMYLCASSTSGTGGHEQYFGPGTRLTVT.

This rearrangement joins TRBV11-2 to TRBJ2-1; weak D call: TRBD1 (6 bases). V lost 3 bases, J lost 1 base, and 13 bases lay in between. The CDR3 has 16 amino acids. The germline V gene has CDR1 SGHAT and CDR2 FQNNGV. In DNA, the CDR3 is TGTGCCAGCAGCTTCAGGGGCAGGCGTTCCTACAATGAGCAGTTCTTC. The encoded protein is CASSFRGRRSYNEQFF.

This clone has just a few counts. This chain uses TRBV27 with TRBJ1-1; 7 nucleotides agree with TRBD1. This CDR3 is 13 amino acids long. Germline loops: CDR1 MNHEY, CDR2 SMNVEV (reference sequence). The V gene end was trimmed by 6 bases and the J gene end by 10 bases; junction bases not matched to a gene: 11. The CDR3 nucleotides read TGTGCCAGCAGCCGACAAGACAGGGTTCGAGCTTTCTTT. Translated, it gives CASSRQDRVRAFF.

The chain uses TRBV7-9 and TRBJ1-1, with a weak D call TRBD1 (6 bases). Trimming removed 8 bases from V and 4 bases from J, with 11 bases in between. Germline V gene lookup returns CDR1 SEHNR and CDR2 FQNEAQ (reference sequence). The CDR3 contains 12 residues. The CDR3 nucleotides are TGTGCCAGCTTCGGACAGTTCACTGAAGCTTTCTTT. Protein product: CASFGQFTEAFF.

The V and J genes are TRBV5-8 and TRBJ2-3; D gene ambiguous. Per germline, CDR1 SGHTS and CDR2 YDEGEE. The CDR3 runs to 13 residues. V was pared by 4 bases and J by 3 bases, with 9 bases between. The CDR3 spells CASSPSETDTQYF. The CDR3, as DNA: TGTGCCAGCAGCCCCTCAGAAACAGATACGCAGTATTTT. Filled out from reference TRBV5-8 and TRBJ2-3, the complete variable domain reads EAGVTQSPTHLIKTRGQQATLRCSPISGHTSVYWYQQALGLGLQFLLWYDEGEERNRGNFPPRFSGRQFPNYSSELNVNALELEDSALYLCASSPSETDTQYFGPGTRLTVL.

J is TRBJ1-2 and V is TRBV19; D is unclear. The CDR3 runs 14 residues. CDR1 is LNHDA and CDR2 is SQIVND in the germline V gene (reference sequence). Trimming removed 7 bases at V and 5 bases at J, with 17 bases between. CDR3: CASNSLTQMYGYTF. The CDR3 bases are TGTGCCAGTAATTCATTGACACAGATGTATGGCTACACCTTC.

The rearrangement joins TRBV6-6 to TRBJ1-1; TRBD1 agrees at 7 bases. CDR3 length: 16 residues. The germline CDR1 and CDR2 sequences are MNHNY and SVGAGI (reference sequence). V lost 0 bases to trimming and J lost 7 bases; unmatched junction nucleotides: 11. CDR3 sequence: CASSYSMQGGWSEAFF. The CDR3 bases are TGTGCCAGCAGTTACTCGATGCAGGGGGGATGGAGTGAAGCTTTCTTT.

This clone was recorded only once. This chain links TRBV4-3 with TRBJ2-6; 9 nucleotides align to TRBD1. The CDR3 length is 20 residues. Germline V gene sequence: CDR1 LGHNA, CDR2 YSLEER. J gave up 1 base and V 2 bases, and 12 bases lay outside the gene matches. The CDR3 loop is CASSQRTRTGVGSGANVLTF. For the CDR3, the DNA is TGCGCCAGCAGCCAAAGAACCCGGACAGGGGTGGGGTCTGGGGCCAACGTCCTGACTTTC.

The chain employs TRBV7-2 and TRBJ2-1, with D perhaps TRBD1 (6 bases). Germline CDR1 is SGHTA and CDR2 is FQGNSA. Trimming took 10 bases from V and 9 from J, leaving 16 bases between them. The CDR3 contains 12 residues. The CDR3 nucleotides are TGTGCCACCGAAGACAGGCCGAGTGAGCAGTTCTTC. This gives the protein CATEDRPSEQFF.

V gene TRBV2 combines with J gene TRBJ2-2; a possible D gene is TRBD1 (6 bases). From germline, CDR1 is SNHLY and CDR2 FYNNEI. The CDR3 totals 15 residues. The V and J ends lost 10 bases and 4 bases respectively, with 19 bases between them. The CDR3 here is CATQGGPGLTGELFF. CDR3 bases: TGTGCCACCCAAGGGGGTCCGGGCCTCACCGGGGAGCTGTTTTTT.

This clone came up a few times. The chain joins TRBV4-3 to TRBJ2-3; 8 nucleotides agree with TRBD2. The junction had 5 bases not matched to a gene; V was cut back by 0 bases and J by 3 bases. Looked up from germline, CDR1 is LGHNA and CDR2 is YSLEER. CDR3 length equals 16 residues. Written as DNA, the CDR3 is TGCGCCAGCAGCCAAGACCTCGGGGGGGGAACAGATACGCAGTATTTT. It codes for CASSQDLGGGTDTQYF.

The chain is built from TRBV28 and TRBJ1-1, with TRBD1 as a possible D gene (5 bases). This CDR3 has 16 amino acids. Germline V gives CDR1 MDHEN, CDR2 SYDVKM. Trimming took off 5 bases at V and 1 base at J, with 17 bases between the two ends. CDR3 DNA sequence: TGTGCCAGCAGTCTTCACCTCGACAGACGGAACACTGAAGCTTTCTTT. It specifies CASSLHLDRRNTEAFF. Filled out from reference TRBV28 and TRBJ1-1, the complete variable domain reads DVKVTQSSRYLVKRTGEKVFLECVQDMDHENMFWYRQDPGLGLRLIYFSYDVKMKEKGDIPEGYSVSREKKERFSLILESASTNQTSMYLCASSLHLDRRNTEAFFGQGTRLTVV.

J is TRBJ1-1 and V is TRBV7-8, with 8 positions matching TRBD1. Germline values: CDR1 SGHVS, CDR2 FQNEAQ. This CDR3 has 14 residues. Unmatched junction bases numbered 13, after V lost 5 bases and J lost 11 bases. The CDR3 coding sequence is TGTGCCAGCAGCACGACCCGGACAGGGTATGGGGCTTTCTTT. Protein sequence: CASSTTRTGYGAFF.

In nucleotides, the CDR3 is TGTGCCAGCAGTCCTACTTGGGAGGAAAAACTGTTTTTT. This sequence encodes CASSPTWEEKLFF. The rearrangement joins TRBV7-2 to TRBJ1-4; D not resolved. The CDR3 has 13 amino acids. The germline CDR1 and CDR2 sequences are SGHTA and FQGNSA. Between the trimmed V and J ends, which lost 6 bases and 8 bases, there was a span of 13 bases.

This clone was counted between two and nine times. The chain recombines TRBV10-3 with TRBJ2-7; 8 nucleotides agree with TRBD2. CDR3 length equals 16 residues. V was pared by 2 bases and J by 8 bases, with 14 bases of the junction left unmatched. The germline gives CDR1 ENHRY, CDR2 SYGVKD. CDR3 in DNA: TGTGCCATCAGTGAGCCGAGTTTAGCGGGGTTTGGAAAGCAGTACTTC. Its translation is CAISEPSLAGFGKQYF.